The subject of this entry is one T cell receptor (beta chain). Original processing methods: Counts of nucleated cells, estimated from reference gene primer amplification, were obtained. Here immunoSEQ multiplex PCR was the method, and the copy in TCRdb shows in-frame clones only, minus some. That table gives V, J and clone size, and the DNA gave D and trimming. The table lists 75,000 to 95,000 clones, about 83% of them singletons. The data belong to a study of blood T cell repertoires in COVID-19. Overall study context: Acute and convalescent COVID-19 samples came from the United States, Italy and Spain. PBMCs, B-cell-depleted T cells, or T cells were the source of the cDNA or gDNA that made up the material.

Seattle's cohort entered during active infection and was followed longitudinally. The CDR3 is 11 residues long. The V gene lost 3 bases and the J gene lost 4 bases, with 4 bases spanning the gap. Germline V gene sequence: CDR1 ENHRY, CDR2 SYGVKD. The specimen was peripheral blood. The TCR comes from a woman aged 60-75 years with COVID-19, enrolled during active disease. This sequence joins TRBV10-3 and TRBJ2-7; D is unclear. CDR3 nucleotides: TGTGCCATCAGTGATTCGTACGAGCAGTACTTC. Residues: CAISDSYEQYF.